This TCR beta chain was profiled in a study of read filtering for tumor transcriptome and immune sequencing. Study results and limitations: The CD138-negative fraction was mixed bone marrow immune cells, not pure T cells.

The library was built from roughly 400 ng RNA with molecular barcoded adaptors for alpha/delta and beta/gamma chains. TCRdb re-derived calls from the reads in MiXCR, one entry per CDR3 protein. The sample shows about 86,000 distinct CDR3 sequences, approximately 13% of them seen only once. The CDR3 is 16 residues long. Germline CDR1 is DFQATT and CDR2 is SNEGSKA (reference sequence). V was shortened by 1 base and J by 0 bases, with 14 bases between the two germline ends. This clonotype was seen at least ten times. The antigen is not known. The chain recombines TRBV20-1 with TRBJ2-3; D is possibly TRBD1 (6 bases). This receptor was taken from a donor at least 40 years old with multiple myeloma. Source material: a population of CD138-negative cells sorted from bone marrow. The CDR3 reads CSARVPGQHSTDTQYF. CDR3 coding DNA: TGCAGTGCTAGAGTTCCGGGACAACATAGCACAGATACGCAGTATTTT.